This TCR beta chain was captured by sequencing in a study of T cell responses to AZD1222 COVID-19 vaccine (dated by TCRdb to 2020 to 2022). Regarding the research as a whole: AZD1222 recipients given second doses at about 4 weeks or at about 12 weeks were pooled, since spike-specific TCR depth and breadth were not found to differ between the two schedules. A total of roughly 240 trial participants underwent TCR sequencing, of whom about 210 received two doses of AZD1222 and around 26 received two doses of the MenACWY control vaccine. Trial participants were enrolled by age into subgroups of 18-55, 56-69 and 70-plus years, and around 150, 29 and 61 TCR-sequenced participants, respectively, were included in these subgroups.

Concerning this clone itself: Its antigen specificity is not known. Nothing much larger sits one base from this clone, and base qualities are not available.

Reading the label with the study, this specimen's time point is: baseline before first vaccination. Vaccinee samples came from UK trials COV001 and COV002, including a single-blind randomized controlled phase 2/3 trial of AZD1222 (ChAdOx1 nCoV-19) in healthy adults. For TCRbeta chain sequencing, PBMC samples were collected from trial participants at day 0 and at day 28 after the second dose. V is clipped by 4 bases and J by 0 bases, and the sequence between their germline boundaries is 8 bases long. Via the germline V gene (reference sequence), CDR1 is SGHNT and CDR2 YYREEE. The CDR3, from cysteine to phenylalanine, totals 15 residues. The sequence is cut down to CDR3 DNA, 45 bases in frame from base 1. Findings and caveats that apply to the study as a whole: Epitopes outside the regions mutated in the B.1.351 and B.1.1.7 variants were reportedly recognized by nearly half of the unique spike-specific TCRs. Most participants were white British and females outnumbered males, and the authors suggested that clonal diversity may have been underestimated. Vaccine-associated CD4 TCRs spanned the whole spike protein, with dominant responses in regions 160-218 and 743-854. Because no day 14 peak-response samples were available, the repertoires could be characterized only after the peak T cell response. After two AZD1222 doses, spike-specific TCR breadth and depth were significantly higher than at day 0 and than in MenACWY recipients. The 56-69-year group was small, and its depth increase did not reach significance, likely because of low power. Only a handful of AZD1222 recipients were SARS-CoV-2 seropositive at baseline, limiting conclusions about previously exposed vaccinees.

The CDR3 regions of human TCRbeta chains were analyzed by immunosequencing. On the authors' methods: TCRs in the repertoires were matched against a reference library of SARS-CoV-2-specific TCRs that had been generated with the MIRA antigen-specificity platform. Breadth was defined as the fraction of unique TCRs that were SARS-CoV-2-associated, and depth was defined as the fraction of total T cells that were SARS-CoV-2-associated. Using the MIRA data, each spike-specific TCR was assigned both to the spike region to which the TCR was reactive and to a CD4 or CD8 class. Log10-transformed breadth and depth values were compared by one-way ANOVA with Sidak's multiple comparisons tests. Here the immuneACCESS table is served through TCRdb, limited to in-frame sequences with V and J called. Missing clones are a known gap in these copies; in checked studies unresolved V genes cover under half, and the rest lacks a known reason. V and J calls and clone size are as listed in that table; D and trimming were resolved from the DNA. The sample profile shows 100,000 to 150,000 clones; more than 70% of them were found once. The leading ten clones occupy approximately 4.5% of the sample.

This clonotype was obtained from an adult in good health. The chain couples TRBV5-4 to TRBJ2-6; no D gene call is confident. Here the sequenced sample was peripheral blood, taken on day 0 of AZD1222 vaccination. CDR3 reads: CASSPPGSGANVLTF. The DNA sequence is as follows: TGTGCCAGCAGCCCCCCAGGCTCTGGGGCCAACGTCCTGACTTTC.